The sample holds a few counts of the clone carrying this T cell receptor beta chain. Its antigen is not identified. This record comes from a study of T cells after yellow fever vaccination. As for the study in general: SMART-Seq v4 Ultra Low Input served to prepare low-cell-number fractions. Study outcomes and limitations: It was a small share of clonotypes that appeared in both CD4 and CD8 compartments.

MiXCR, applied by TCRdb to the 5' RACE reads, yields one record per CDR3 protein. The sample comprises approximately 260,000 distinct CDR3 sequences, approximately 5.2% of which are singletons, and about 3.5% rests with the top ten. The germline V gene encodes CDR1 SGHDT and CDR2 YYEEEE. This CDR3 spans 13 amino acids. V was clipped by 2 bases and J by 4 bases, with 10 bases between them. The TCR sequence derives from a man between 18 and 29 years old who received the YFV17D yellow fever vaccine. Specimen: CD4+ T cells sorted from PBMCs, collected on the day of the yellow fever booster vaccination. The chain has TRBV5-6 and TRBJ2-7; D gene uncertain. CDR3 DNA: TGTGCCAGCAGCTTCACGGGCGGATACGAGCAGTACGTC. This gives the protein CASSFTGGYEQYV.